Presented here are 29 T cell receptor beta chains from one specimen sequenced in a study of response to subunit inactivated influenza vaccine. Via MiXCR, TCRdb re-called the RT-PCR reads, giving one row per CDR3 protein. The data show about 500,000 distinct CDR3 sequences, with approximately 15% seen just once and approximately 3% held by the top ten. The sample consisted of CD4+ T cells sorted from PBMCs, taken less than 30 months after vaccination. The receptors here all came from a man between 50 and 69 years old who received an inactivated influenza vaccine.

This clonotype has only a few counts. The J gene is TRBJ1-1, the V gene TRBV20-1; D gene uncertain. V was trimmed by 3 bases and J by 1 base, leaving 9 bases between them. The CDR3 is 13 amino acids. Germline-derived CDR1 and CDR2 are DFQATT and SNEGSKA (reference sequence). For the CDR3, the DNA is TGCAGTGCTAGTTCCACTTGGAACACTGAAGCTTTCTTT. Translated, it gives CSASSTWNTEAFF.

This clonotype was seen a handful of times. The rearrangement uses TRBV25-1 and TRBJ2-1, with D uncertain. The germline V and J ends were trimmed by 6 bases and 4 bases, with 13 bases remaining between them. The germline V gene encodes CDR1 MGHDK and CDR2 SYGVNS. The CDR3 spans 14 residues. The CDR3 DNA is TGTGCCAGCAGGCCAGAGGTGCGGTACAATGAGCAGTTCTTC. This translates into CASRPEVRYNEQFF.

The genes are TRBV20-1 and TRBJ2-1, with D maybe TRBD2 (6 bases). This CDR3 has 12 amino acids. Germline CDR1 reads DFQATT; CDR2 reads SNEGSKA (reference sequence). The ends were cut back, 0 bases at V and 15 bases at J, with 15 bases in the middle. CDR3 in DNA: TGCAGTGCTAGAGATTCGGGGGAAGGTGTGTTCTTC. It is translated as CSARDSGEGVFF.

CDR3 sequence: CAISMPGRGGYTF. CDR3 sequence (DNA): TGTGCCATCAGCATGCCGGGGCGAGGGGGCTACACCTTC. V gene TRBV10-3 combines with J gene TRBJ1-2; tentative D call: TRBD1 (5 bases). CDR3 length: 13 amino acids. The V and J ends lost 6 bases and 8 bases respectively, with 16 bases between them. Germline V CDR1 and CDR2: ENHRY, SYGVKD.

This clonotype was seen only a few times. The rearrangement uses TRBV12-3 or TRBV12-4 and TRBJ2-3, with TRBD1 matching over 9 bases. J lost 0 bases, V lost 6 bases, and 10 bases had no gene match. The CDR3 contains 17 residues. The CDR3 DNA reads TGTGCCAGCAGCTCGCCACAGGGGGCGGAAAGCACAGATACGCAGTATTTT. Translation: CASSSPQGAESTDTQYF.

The rearrangement links TRBV10-3 to TRBJ2-1; D may be TRBD2 (5 bases). V lost 2 bases to trimming and J lost 7 bases, with 21 bases between them. CDR1 is ENHRY, CDR2 SYGVKD, per germline. This CDR3 is 17 amino acids long. CDR3 DNA sequence: TGTGCCATCAGTGAGCACCACGGCGCGGGTGGTATTAATGAGCAGTTCTTC. Protein: CAISEHHGAGGINEQFF.

The chain carries TRBV7-9 and TRBJ2-3; D ambiguous. Germline values: CDR1 SEHNR, CDR2 FQNEAQ (reference sequence). This CDR3 has 15 amino acids. Trimming removed 5 bases at V and 6 bases at J, with 18 bases between. For the CDR3, the DNA is TGTGCCAGCAGCCCCCTCGGTCCCCCCCCGGATACGCAGTATTTT. Amino acids: CASSPLGPPPDTQYF.

V is TRBV6-2 or TRBV6-3 and J is TRBJ1-1; D remains unclear. V was cut by 9 bases and J by 5 bases, with 19 bases left in between. CDR1 is MNHEY, CDR2 SVGEGT, per germline. CDR3 length: 14 amino acids. DNA for the CDR3: TGTGCCAGTAACTTCTTAGGGTTGGGGACTGAAGCTTTCTTT. Protein: CASNFLGLGTEAFF.

This clonotype was found a few times. This chain joins TRBV4-2 and TRBJ2-1; D is undetermined. The CDR3 length is 16 residues. The germline V gene encodes CDR1 LGHNA and CDR2 YNFKEQ. V lost 2 bases and J lost 0, with 11 bases in between. The CDR3 DNA sequence: TGTGCCAGCAGCCAAAACAACCCCGGCTCCTACAATGAGCAGTTCTTC. It encodes CASSQNNPGSYNEQFF.

This rearrangement joins TRBV28 to TRBJ2-4; D possibly corresponds to TRBD1 (6 bases). The V gene's germline CDR1 is MDHEN and CDR2 SYDVKM. The CDR3 sequence is 17 residues long. V lost 2 bases and J lost 1, with 15 bases in between. CDR3 loop: CASSLGLGAWAKNIQYF. CDR3 nucleotide sequence: TGTGCCAGCAGTTTAGGGCTGGGGGCCTGGGCCAAAAACATTCAGTACTTC. Together with reference TRBV28 and TRBJ2-4, the CDR3 gives the full variable domain: DVKVTQSSRYLVKRTGEKVFLECVQDMDHENMFWYRQDPGLGLRLIYFSYDVKMKEKGDIPEGYSVSREKKERFSLILESASTNQTSMYLCASSLGLGAWAKNIQYFGAGTRLSVL.

This clonotype was seen a handful of times. The rearrangement links TRBV7-9 to TRBJ2-1, with 10 bases that match TRBD2. Looked up from germline, CDR1 is SEHNR and CDR2 is FQNEAQ (reference sequence). The trim removed 4 bases at V and 3 bases at J, leaving 3 bases unmatched. This CDR3 has 15 amino acids. As DNA, the CDR3 is TGTGCCAGCAGCTCCGGGACTAGCGACTACAATGAGCAGTTCTTC. Translated, it gives CASSSGTSDYNEQFF.

This rearrangement joins TRBV5-6 to TRBJ2-7; the D is unclear. Trimming removed 2 bases at V and 6 bases at J, with 12 bases between. Per the germline V gene, CDR1 is SGHDT and CDR2 is YYEEEE. The CDR3 is 13 residues long. CDR3: CASSLAGPGEQYF. The CDR3 DNA sequence: TGTGCCAGCAGCTTAGCAGGCCCCGGCGAGCAGTACTTC.

This clonotype was counted only a few times. The chain recombines TRBV20-1 with TRBJ2-1; D may be TRBD1 or TRBD2 (5 bases each). With 1 base removed from V and 4 bases from J, the gap between germline ends came to 11 bases. From germline, CDR1 is DFQATT and CDR2 SNEGSKA (reference sequence). The CDR3 consists of 14 residues. The CDR3 sequence: CSARGGQGYNEQFF. The CDR3 DNA is TGCAGTGCTAGAGGCGGGCAGGGTTACAATGAGCAGTTCTTC.

Only a few counts were recorded for this clonotype. V is TRBV20-1 and J is TRBJ2-1, with 10 nucleotides matching TRBD2. This CDR3 contains 15 residues. CDR1 is DFQATT and CDR2 is SNEGSKA in the germline V gene (reference sequence). V dropped 0 bases and J dropped 6; count of bases not matched to a gene: 5. The CDR3 DNA follows: TGCAGTGCTAGAGAGAGCGGGGGGGCAGGCAATGAGCAGTTCTTC. Translating it yields CSARESGGAGNEQFF.

The V call is TRBV12-3 or TRBV12-4, the J call TRBJ2-3; unclear D gene. This CDR3 has 15 amino acids. Trimming took 6 bases from V and 3 from J, leaving 16 bases between them. Here the CDR3 DNA reads TGTGCCAGCAGCCTTTTTCCTCGCGGTACAGATACGCAGTATTTT. It encodes CASSLFPRGTDTQYF.

This clonotype appeared once. V is TRBV2 and J is TRBJ1-3; the match to TRBD1 covers 7 bases. V was clipped by 5 bases and J by 7 bases; unmatched bases: 8. Germline values: CDR1 SNHLY, CDR2 FYNNEI. This CDR3 has 14 amino acids. The CDR3 nucleotides are TGTGCCAGCAGTAGGGACAGAAGCTACAACACCATATATTTT. Protein product: CASSRDRSYNTIYF.

In this sample, this clonotype turned up many times. The chain recombines TRBV11-2 with TRBJ2-3, with D perhaps matching TRBD1 (6 bases). The germline V gene encodes CDR1 SGHAT and CDR2 FQNNGV. Trimming shortened V by 5 bases and J by 2 bases, and 11 bases separated the two germline ends. The CDR3 loop spans 14 amino acids. CDR3 DNA sequence: TGTGCCAGCAGCCTTCGACAGGTCACAGATACGCAGTATTTT. It is translated as CASSLRQVTDTQYF.

This clonotype was observed a few times. The chain employs TRBV9 and TRBJ2-3, with D hard to call. Germline V gives CDR1 SGDLS, CDR2 YYNGEE. The V gene lost 3 bases and the J gene lost 3 bases, with 8 bases spanning the gap. The CDR3 covers 13 residues. This CDR3 is CASSADTTDTQYF. Here the CDR3 DNA reads TGTGCCAGCAGCGCCGACACGACAGATACGCAGTATTTT.

This clonotype has at least ten counts. The genes are TRBV28 and TRBJ2-7; no clear D gene. Germline loops: CDR1 MDHEN, CDR2 SYDVKM. The CDR3 extends over 15 amino acids. V was pared by 6 bases and J by 2 bases, with 17 bases between. The CDR3: CASRRGSGSTYEQYF. As DNA, the CDR3 is TGTGCCAGCAGACGCGGATCAGGCAGTACCTACGAGCAGTACTTC. Combining the CDR3 with reference TRBV28 and TRBJ2-7 gives the whole variable domain DVKVTQSSRYLVKRTGEKVFLECVQDMDHENMFWYRQDPGLGLRLIYFSYDVKMKEKGDIPEGYSVSREKKERFSLILESASTNQTSMYLCASRRGSGSTYEQYFGPGTRLTVT.

This clonotype was seen only a few times. This chain joins TRBV5-1 and TRBJ2-3; 8 bases map to TRBD2. CDR3 length: 16 residues. The germline gives CDR1 SGHRS, CDR2 YFSETQ. V gave up 1 base and J gave up 1 base; unmatched junction bases: 5. CDR3 nucleotides: TGCGCCAGCAGCTTGTTGTGGCGGGGGGGCACAGATACGCAGTATTTT. Amino acids: CASSLLWRGGTDTQYF.

The chain has TRBV11-2 and TRBJ2-1; 8 positions match TRBD2. From germline, CDR1 is SGHAT and CDR2 FQNNGV. Trimming cost V 2 bases and J 4 bases; bases outside gene matches: 4. The CDR3 contains 15 residues. As DNA, the CDR3 is TGTGCCAGCAGCTTAACTAGCGGATTTTACAATGAGCAGTTCTTC. The encoded protein is CASSLTSGFYNEQFF.

In this sample, this clonotype turned up many times. This chain connects TRBV18 to TRBJ2-7; D possibly uses TRBD1 or TRBD2 (5 bases each). The V end lost 4 bases, the J end lost 3 bases, and 7 bases lay between the germline ends. CDR1 KGHSH and CDR2 LQKENI come from the germline V gene. CDR3 length: 12 amino acids. CDR3 bases: TGTGCCAGCTCACGGGGGTACTACGAGCAGTACTTC. The encoded protein is CASSRGYYEQYF.

This clonotype occurred a few times. The V call is TRBV15, the J call TRBJ1-5; no clear D. CDR1 is LNHNV and CDR2 is YYDKDF in the germline V gene (reference sequence). Trimming cost V 1 base and J 7 bases, with 11 bases left between them. This CDR3 comprises 14 residues. The CDR3 DNA sequence: TGTGCCACCAGCAGAGTCTCGCCAGGCCAGCCCCAGCATTTT. Residues: CATSRVSPGQPQHF.

This clonotype came up a few times. The chain is built from TRBV7-8 and TRBJ1-5; D possibly corresponds to TRBD1 (6 bases). Germline V lookup: CDR1 SGHVS, CDR2 FQNEAQ. This CDR3 spans 15 amino acids. V dropped 1 base and J dropped 6 bases, with 13 bases sitting between them. CDR3 region: CASSLVGGGRQPQHF. The CDR3 DNA reads TGTGCCAGCAGCTTAGTTGGGGGGGGCCGTCAGCCCCAGCATTTT.

On this clonotype itself: Germline is not matched at one junction end, which may reflect a read error. The J gene is TRBJ2-7, the V gene TRBV5-1; D not resolved. Germline CDR1 reads SGHRS; CDR2 reads YFSETQ. The CDR3 covers 14 residues. The CDR3 bases are TGCGCCAGCAACTTGGGTAGTAACCTCTACGAGCAGTACTTC. Its translation: CASNLGSNLYEQYF.

The chain recombines TRBV3-1 with TRBJ2-3; a possible D gene is TRBD1 (6 bases). The V gene's germline CDR1 is LGHDT and CDR2 YNNKEL (reference sequence). The CDR3 is made up of 12 amino acids. The V end was cut by 1 base, the J end by 11 bases, with 10 bases between. CDR3 loop: CASSQVRGGQYF. The CDR3 bases are TGTGCCAGCAGCCAAGTCAGGGGTGGGCAGTATTTT.

The chain links TRBV20-1 to TRBJ1-4; the D is unclear. The V end was cut by 4 bases, the J end by 0 bases, with 9 bases between. This CDR3 spans 14 amino acids. Germline CDR1 is DFQATT and CDR2 is SNEGSKA (reference sequence). CDR3 in amino acids: CSATGAATNEKLFF. CDR3 DNA: TGCAGTGCTACGGGTGCTGCAACTAATGAAAAACTGTTTTTT.

This clonotype was detected a few times. The chain joins TRBV25-1 to TRBJ2-2, with a weak D call TRBD2 (6 bases). With 1 base removed from V and 0 bases from J, the gap between germline ends came to 6 bases. CDR1 is MGHDK, CDR2 SYGVNS, per germline. The CDR3 spans 15 residues. In DNA, the CDR3 is TGTGCCAGCAGTGAATGGGGGGCGAACACCGGGGAGCTGTTTTTT. Its protein is CASSEWGANTGELFF.

This clonotype appeared many times. CDR3 bases: TGCGCCAGCAGCCAAGATCCCCAGACTAGCGGGACCTACAATGAGCAGTTCTTC. It specifies CASSQDPQTSGTYNEQFF. The rearrangement links TRBV4-3 to TRBJ2-1; 11 positions agree with TRBD2. Germline lookup yields CDR1 LGHNA and CDR2 YSLEER. With 0 bases clipped from V and 2 bases from J, the junction kept 6 bases outside the gene matches. The CDR3 is 18 amino acids.